The T cell receptor (beta chain) under discussion was sequenced for a study of OX40 agonist ivuxolimab in advanced cancers. Study background: People who had prior anti-PD-1, anti-PD-L1 or anti-CTLA-4 therapy could take part, and around 40% had some.

TCRdb keeps only in-frame clones here, not all; method: immunoSEQ multiplex PCR. The sample has about 45,000 clones, roughly 94% seen once. This clonotype originated in an adult with an advanced solid tumor such as melanoma, head and neck, liver or kidney cancer. Sequenced here: CD4+ or CD8+ T cells sorted from blood, sampled in a trial of the OX40 agonist ivuxolimab.

CDR3 coding DNA: TGTGCCAGCGGCCCCGCCGGCAGTGAGCAGTTCTTC. The encoded protein is CASGPAGSEQFF. V gene TRBV6-5 combines with J gene TRBJ2-1; no reliable D call. Trimming shortened V by 8 bases and J by 9 bases, and 14 bases separated the two germline ends. Germline assignment: CDR1 MNHEY and CDR2 SVGAGI. CDR3 size: 12 residues.